The 3 T cell receptor beta chains below were found in one sample sequenced in a study of early stage breast cancer tumors. The repertoire was sequenced with immunoSEQ multiplex PCR; TCRdb's copy has only in-frame clones and lacks some. The table records some 32,000 clones, roughly four fifths of them present only once. Sequencing was performed on breast tumor tissue. All receptors come from a person aged 30-39 years with breast cancer.

The chain has TRBV30 and TRBJ2-5; 16 nucleotides match TRBD2. Unmatched junction bases numbered 4, after V lost 3 bases and J lost 3 bases. The CDR3 consists of 16 residues. The germline V gene has CDR1 GTSNPN and CDR2 SVGIG (reference sequence). CDR3 bases: TGTGCCTGGAGCAGGGGACTAGCGGGAGGGAAAGAGACCCAGTACTTC. It codes for CAWSRGLAGGKETQYF.

The gene calls are TRBV7-6 and TRBJ2-1; D not resolved. The V end lost 1 base, the J end lost 0 bases, and 7 bases lay between the germline ends. This CDR3 spans 15 amino acids. CDR1 is SGHVS and CDR2 is FNYEAQ in the germline V gene. CDR3: CASSLEASSYNEQFF. The CDR3, as DNA: TGTGCCAGCAGCTTAGAGGCGAGCTCCTACAATGAGCAGTTCTTC.

The chain recombines TRBV18 with TRBJ2-7; D is possibly TRBD2 (5 bases). Trimming removed 3 bases from V and 4 bases from J, with 16 bases in between. Looked up from germline, CDR1 is KGHSH and CDR2 is LQKENI. The CDR3 length is 15 residues. CDR3 DNA sequence: TGTGCCAGCTCACCCCCCGGGGTACGGTTGTACGAGCAGTACTTC. It encodes CASSPPGVRLYEQYF.